Here is one T cell receptor (beta chain) with its context. The antigen remains undetermined. Primers: 60 Vbeta forward and 13 Jbeta reverse. Libraries were prepared by immunoSEQ multiplex PCR; TCRdb keeps only in-frame clonotypes and omits some of them. The data contain some 180,000 clones, 70% to 80% of them singletons. The sample originates from a study of cytomegalovirus exposure and HLA in healthy donors. The CDR3 extends over 18 amino acids. The germline gives CDR1 SGHNT, CDR2 YYREEE (reference sequence). J lost 6 bases, V lost 5 bases, and 18 bases had no gene match. Overall study results and limits: Analyzed later, most CMV-associated TCR beta chains appeared HLA-restricted.

The sequencing sample was made of PBMCs. The rearrangement uses TRBV5-4 and TRBJ2-3; 10 positions match TRBD2. This clonotype originated in a woman aged 60-75 years in good health and CMV-seropositive. CDR3 in amino acids: CASSLGSRLAGEWDTQYF. CDR3 in DNA: TGTGCCAGCAGTCTCGGCTCCCGTCTAGCGGGGGAGTGGGATACGCAGTATTTT. Combining the CDR3 with reference TRBV5-4 and TRBJ2-3 gives the whole variable domain ETGVTQSPTHLIKTRGQQVTLRCSSQSGHNTVSWYQQALGQGPQFIFQYYREEENGRGNFPPRFSGLQFPNYSSELNVNALELDDSALYLCASSLGSRLAGEWDTQYFGPGTRLTVL.